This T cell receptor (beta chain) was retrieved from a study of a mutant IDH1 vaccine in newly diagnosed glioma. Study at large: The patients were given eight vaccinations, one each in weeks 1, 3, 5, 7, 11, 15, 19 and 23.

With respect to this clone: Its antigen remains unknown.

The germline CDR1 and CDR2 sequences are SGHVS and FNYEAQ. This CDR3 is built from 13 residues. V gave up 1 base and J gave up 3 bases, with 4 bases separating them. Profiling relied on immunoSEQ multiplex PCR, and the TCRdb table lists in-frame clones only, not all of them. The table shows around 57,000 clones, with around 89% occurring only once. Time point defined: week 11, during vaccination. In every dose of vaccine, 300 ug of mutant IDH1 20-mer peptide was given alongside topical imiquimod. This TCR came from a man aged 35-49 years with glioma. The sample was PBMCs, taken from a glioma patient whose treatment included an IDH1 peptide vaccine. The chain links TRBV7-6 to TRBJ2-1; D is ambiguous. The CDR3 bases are TGTGCCAGCAGCTTAGAGAGCTACAATGAGCAGTTCTTC. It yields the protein CASSLESYNEQFF.